This record covers a single T cell receptor beta chain. Its specificity is not known. This entry comes from a study of OX40 agonist ivuxolimab in advanced cancers. Looking at the study overall: Dose-escalation cases comprised hepatocellular carcinoma, melanoma, renal cell or head and neck cancer. Study conclusions and caveats: Both blood CD4+ and CD8+ T cells showed clonal growth by week 6 at 0.1 to 3.0 mg/kg.

Patients were excluded for autoimmune disease history or systemic immunosuppression. Clones were read by immunoSEQ multiplex PCR, and TCRdb kept only the in-frame ones, dropping some. The sample holds approximately 41,000 clones; approximately 87% are singletons and the top ten take around 35%. The specimen comprised CD4+ or CD8+ T cells sorted from blood, sampled in a trial of the OX40 agonist ivuxolimab. This clonotype originated in an adult with an advanced solid tumor such as melanoma, head and neck, liver or kidney cancer.

Written as DNA, the CDR3 is TGTGCCAGCAGCATAGCGGCAACCTACGAGCAGTACTTC. Protein product: CASSIAATYEQYF. This chain joins TRBV14 and TRBJ2-7; D is possibly TRBD2 (6 bases). CDR1 SGHDN and CDR2 FVKESK come from the germline V gene. The CDR3 loop spans 13 amino acids. Trimming pared 5 bases from V and 2 bases from J, leaving 10 bases between.